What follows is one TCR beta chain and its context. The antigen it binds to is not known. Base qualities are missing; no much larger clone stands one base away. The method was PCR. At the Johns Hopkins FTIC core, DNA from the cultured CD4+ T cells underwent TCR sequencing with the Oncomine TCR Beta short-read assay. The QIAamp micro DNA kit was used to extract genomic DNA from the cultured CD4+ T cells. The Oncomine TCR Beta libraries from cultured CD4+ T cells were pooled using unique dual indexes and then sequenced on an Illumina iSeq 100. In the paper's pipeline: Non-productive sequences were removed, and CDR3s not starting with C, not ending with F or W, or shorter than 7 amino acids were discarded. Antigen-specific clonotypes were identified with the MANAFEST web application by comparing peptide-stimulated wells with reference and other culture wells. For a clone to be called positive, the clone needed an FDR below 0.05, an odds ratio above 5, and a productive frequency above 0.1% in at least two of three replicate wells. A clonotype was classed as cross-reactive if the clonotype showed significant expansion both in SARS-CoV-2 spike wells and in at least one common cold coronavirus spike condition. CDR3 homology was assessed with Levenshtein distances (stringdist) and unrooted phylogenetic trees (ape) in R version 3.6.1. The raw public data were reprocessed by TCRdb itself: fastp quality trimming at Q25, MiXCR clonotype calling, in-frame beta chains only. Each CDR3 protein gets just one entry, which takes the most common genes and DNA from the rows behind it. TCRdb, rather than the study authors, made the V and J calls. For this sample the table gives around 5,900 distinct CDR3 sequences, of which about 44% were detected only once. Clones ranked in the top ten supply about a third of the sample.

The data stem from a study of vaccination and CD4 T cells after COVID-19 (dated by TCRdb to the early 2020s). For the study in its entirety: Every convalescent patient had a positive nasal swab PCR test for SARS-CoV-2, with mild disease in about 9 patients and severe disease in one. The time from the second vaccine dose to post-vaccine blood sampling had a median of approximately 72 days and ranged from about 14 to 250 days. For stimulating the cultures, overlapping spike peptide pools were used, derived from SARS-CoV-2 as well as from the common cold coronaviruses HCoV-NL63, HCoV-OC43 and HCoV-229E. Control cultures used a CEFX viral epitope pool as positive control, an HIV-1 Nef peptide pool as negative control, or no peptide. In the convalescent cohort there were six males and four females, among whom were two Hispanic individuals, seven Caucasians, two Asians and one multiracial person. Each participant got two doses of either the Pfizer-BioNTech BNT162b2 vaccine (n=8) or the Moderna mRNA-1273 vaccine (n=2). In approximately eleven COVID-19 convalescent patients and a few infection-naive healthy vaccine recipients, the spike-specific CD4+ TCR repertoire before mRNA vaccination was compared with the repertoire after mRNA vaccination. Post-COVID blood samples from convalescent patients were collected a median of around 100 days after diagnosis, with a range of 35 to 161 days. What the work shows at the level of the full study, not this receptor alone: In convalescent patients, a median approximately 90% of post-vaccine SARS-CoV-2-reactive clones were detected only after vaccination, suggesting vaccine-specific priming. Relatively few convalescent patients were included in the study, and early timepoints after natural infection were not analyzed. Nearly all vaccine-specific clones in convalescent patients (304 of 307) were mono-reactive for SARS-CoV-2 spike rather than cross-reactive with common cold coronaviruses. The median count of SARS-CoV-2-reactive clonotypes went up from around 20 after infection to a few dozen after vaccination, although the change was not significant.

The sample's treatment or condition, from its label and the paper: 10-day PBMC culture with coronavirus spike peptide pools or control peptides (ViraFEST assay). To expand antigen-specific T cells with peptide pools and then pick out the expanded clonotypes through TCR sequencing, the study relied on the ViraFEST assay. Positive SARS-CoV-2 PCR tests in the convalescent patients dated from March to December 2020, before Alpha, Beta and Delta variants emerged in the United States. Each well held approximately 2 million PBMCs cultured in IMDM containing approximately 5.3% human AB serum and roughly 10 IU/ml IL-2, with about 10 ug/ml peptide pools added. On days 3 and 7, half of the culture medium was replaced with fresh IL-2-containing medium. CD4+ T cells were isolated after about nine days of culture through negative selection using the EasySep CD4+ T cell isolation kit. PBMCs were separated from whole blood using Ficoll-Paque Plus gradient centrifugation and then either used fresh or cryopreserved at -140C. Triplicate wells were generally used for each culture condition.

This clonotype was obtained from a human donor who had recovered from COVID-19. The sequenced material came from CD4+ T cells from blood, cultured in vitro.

The CDR3 is CSARDALIGAGVQFF. In nucleotides, the sequence is TGCAGTGCTAGAGATGCCCTAATTGGGGCGGGGGTTCAGTTCTTC. This chain joins TRBV20-1 to TRBJ2-1, with TRBD2 identical over 7 junction bases. The CDR3 has 15 amino acids, counting the end cysteine and phenylalanine. The entry retains the CDR3 DNA only, 45 bases that are in frame from base 1. The germline V gene (reference sequence) specifies DFQATT as CDR1 and SNEGSKA as CDR2. At the junction V is shortened by 0 bases and J by 13 bases; bases outside the gene matches: 15.